This TCR beta chain came from a study of human CD8 memory T cell subsets. Libraries targeted TCR beta using 5' RACE with UMIs. Reprocessing the 5' RACE reads, TCRdb reports a single entry for every CDR3 protein and omits DNA. Its clone listing holds 5,000 or so distinct CDR3 sequences. This CDR3 region has 14 residues. Germline V gives CDR1 MNHEY, CDR2 SVGEGT. The chain carries TRBV6-2 or TRBV6-3 and TRBJ1-5; there is no DNA to check the TCRdb D call of TRBD1. Sequenced material: CD8+ effector memory T cells (TEM) sorted from PBMCs. The subset is: effector memory CD8 T cells, CCR7- CD45RO+ CD95+. This receptor was taken from a human donor in good health. Here the CDR3 reads CASSSGQLNQPQHF.